The present entry profiles one T cell receptor beta chain with its context. The source of the sample is a study of CD8 T cells in Susac syndrome. V was shortened by 4 bases and J by 9 bases, with 15 bases between the two germline ends. Germline lookup yields CDR1 KGHDR and CDR2 SFDVKD. The CDR3 is 14 residues long. The RNA, about 0.5 to 1 ug, was put through reverse transcription using random hexamers. Multiplex PCR with immunoSEQ amplified the TCR beta CDR3 across 54 Vbeta and 13 Jbeta. TCRdb redid the calling of the immunoSEQ multiplex PCR reads with MiXCR, one entry per CDR3 protein. The profile shows some 300,000 distinct CDR3 sequences, around 85% of them singletons. The T cells that were sequenced for TCR beta were CD8+ and CD4+ cells from blood.

This sequence originates from a human donor with multiple sclerosis. This chain joins TRBV24-1 and TRBJ2-1; D might be TRBD1 or TRBD2, each matching 8 bases. The sequenced material came from CD8+ T cells from PBMCs. CDR3 loop: CATSEQGAGGEQFF. Here the CDR3 DNA reads TGTGCCACCAGTGAGCAGGGGGCGGGGGGTGAGCAGTTCTTC.